The present T cell receptor beta chain was sequenced within a study of blood T cells in healthy people across ages. General observations from the study: PBMCs went unsorted, and a conclusive naive versus antigen-experienced comparison was therefore prevented. From one million sequenced T cells, diversity estimates were lower bounds.

Concerning this clonotype: No antigen is known for it.

The authors ran a second PCR of roughly 6 to 12 cycles using a sample-barcoded 5' primer and a J-beta primer mix. Each cDNA molecule carried a tag from a template-switch adaptor that contained 12 random nucleotides. TCRdb called the 5' RACE reads again in MiXCR, with one record for every CDR3 protein. The data contain roughly 680,000 distinct CDR3 sequences, around 52% of them singletons. V lost 0 bases, J lost 8 bases, and 8 bases stayed unmatched. Germline CDR1 reads SGDLS; CDR2 reads YYNGEE. The CDR3 runs to 15 residues. The sequencing sample was made of blood. This TCR was sampled from a woman of 80 years or more in good health. V gene TRBV9 combines with J gene TRBJ2-1; 7 bases agree with TRBD2. The CDR3 reads CASSVEIGGRYEQFF. DNA of the CDR3: TGTGCCAGCAGCGTAGAAATCGGCGGGAGATATGAGCAGTTCTTC.